This T cell receptor beta chain was recorded in a study of T cell responses to AZD1222 COVID-19 vaccine. V lost 5 bases and J 5 bases, leaving 10 bases between the germline ends. Germline V lookup: CDR1 PRHDT, CDR2 FYEKMQ (reference sequence). This CDR3 is 13 amino acids long. Here immunoSEQ multiplex PCR was the method, and the copy in TCRdb shows in-frame clones only, minus some. The sample has about 83,000 clones, 86% seen once; the top ten hold about 8.7%. The TCR was taken from an adult in good health. J is TRBJ2-1 and V is TRBV13; perhaps TRBD2 as D (5 bases). The sample was peripheral blood, taken on day 0 of AZD1222 vaccination. CDR3 in amino acids: CASSRRPHNEQFF. CDR3 coding DNA: TGTGCCAGCAGCAGGAGGCCGCACAATGAGCAGTTCTTC.